The 30 T cell receptor beta chains reported below all come from one sample, sequenced in a study of shared clonotypes between healthy human individuals. Sequencing used immunoSEQ multiplex PCR; TCRdb keeps in-frame clones, though not all of them. The data hold 2 million to 2.5 million clones, with over 90% observed a single time. The sample consisted of naive CD4+ T cells from PBMCs. Subset meaning: CD45RA+ positively selected. The receptor set was obtained from a man younger than 30 in good health. Some clones in this sample may be carry-over from other donors' samples.

V gene TRBV4-1 combines with J gene TRBJ2-5, with D uncertain. With 0 bases removed from V and 7 bases from J, the gap between germline ends came to 21 bases. This CDR3 has 17 amino acids. In germline, CDR1 is MGHRA, CDR2 YSYEKL. The CDR3 region has the DNA TGCGCCAGCAGCCAAGATACCCCTCTGGGCAAGAAGGGGACCCAGTACTTC. It yields the protein CASSQDTPLGKKGTQYF.

The rearrangement joins TRBV15 to TRBJ2-1, with TRBD1 identical over 9 bases. The germline V gene has CDR1 LNHNV and CDR2 YYDKDF (reference sequence). V lost 3 bases and J lost 6; bases outside the gene matches: 6. The CDR3 has 15 residues. As DNA, the CDR3 is TGTGCCACCAGCAGCCCGGGACAGGGTATCAATGAGCAGTTCTTC. It is translated as CATSSPGQGINEQFF.

The V call is TRBV27, the J call TRBJ1-4; D not certain. The CDR3 has 16 residues. Deletions cut 6 bases from V and 0 bases from J, with 14 bases between. Germline CDR1 MNHEY, CDR2 SMNVEV (reference sequence). CDR3 region: CASRGYATATNEKLFF. In DNA form, the CDR3 reads TGTGCCAGCAGGGGTTACGCCACTGCAACTAATGAAAAACTGTTTTTT. Supplemented by reference TRBV27 and TRBJ1-4, the full variable domain reads EAQVTQNPRYLITVTGKKLTVTCSQNMNHEYMSWYRQDPGLGLRQIYYSMNVEVTDKGDVPEGYKVSRKEKRNFPLILESPSPNQTSLYFCASRGYATATNEKLFFGSGTQLSVL.

The rearrangement joins TRBV5-4 to TRBJ2-5; D might be TRBD2 (6 bases). Looked up from germline, CDR1 is SGHNT and CDR2 is YYREEE (reference sequence). With 3 bases removed from V and 2 bases from J, the gap between germline ends came to 11 bases. The CDR3 covers 14 residues. For the CDR3, the DNA is TGTGCCAGCAGCTCCGCGGAGGGACAAGAGACCCAGTACTTC. This codes for CASSSAEGQETQYF.

The table lists this clone with a count of one. V is TRBV9 and J is TRBJ2-5; D is unresolved. Per the germline V gene, CDR1 is SGDLS and CDR2 is YYNGEE. Trimming cost V 0 bases and J 1 base, with 7 bases left between them. This CDR3 has 14 residues. The CDR3 reads CASSVGATQETQYF. CDR3 DNA: TGTGCCAGCAGCGTAGGAGCGACCCAAGAGACCCAGTACTTC.

The chain links TRBV7-2 to TRBJ2-2; 13 nucleotides agree with TRBD2. V was clipped by 5 bases and J by 0 bases; unmatched bases: 6. The germline CDR1 and CDR2 sequences are SGHTA and FQGNSA. The CDR3 consists of 18 residues. The CDR3 protein is CASSLGLAGRANTGELFF. The CDR3 nucleotides read TGTGCCAGCAGCCTGGGACTAGCGGGACGCGCGAACACCGGGGAGCTGTTTTTT.

The V gene is TRBV28, the J gene TRBJ2-2; 7 nucleotides align to TRBD1. CDR1 is MDHEN, CDR2 SYDVKM, per germline. V lost 8 bases and J lost 0; bases outside the gene matches: 3. There are 14 residues in the CDR3. The CDR3, as DNA: TGTGCCAGCTTGGGACAGTCGAACACCGGGGAGCTGTTTTTT. Residues: CASLGQSNTGELFF.

The sample holds a few counts of this clone. The rearrangement uses TRBV18 and TRBJ1-1; no reliable D call. The CDR3 is made up of 13 amino acids. CDR1 KGHSH and CDR2 LQKENI come from the germline V gene. V shed 3 bases and J shed 6 bases, with 11 bases lying between them. The CDR3 DNA is TGTGCCAGCTCACCCGGGCTAGGGCCTGAAGCTTTCTTT. Residues: CASSPGLGPEAFF.

The chain is built from TRBV6-1 and TRBJ2-7; TRBD1 is a possible D gene (5 bases). The CDR3 consists of 12 residues. Germline V CDR1 and CDR2: MNHNS, SASEGT. V lost 5 bases and J 4 bases, leaving 9 bases between the germline ends. CDR3 protein: CASSKGFYEQYF. CDR3 sequence (DNA): TGTGCCAGCAGTAAGGGGTTTTACGAGCAGTACTTC.

The genes are TRBV5-1 and TRBJ1-2; TRBD1 matches at 8 bases. Germline V gene lookup returns CDR1 SGHRS and CDR2 YFSETQ. The CDR3 totals 15 residues. V lost 4 bases and J lost 4; bases outside the gene matches: 9. CDR3 residues: CASSRDRGPPYGYTF. CDR3 DNA sequence: TGCGCCAGCAGCCGCGACAGGGGCCCTCCCTATGGCTACACCTTC.

On this clone: Other DNA variants within this sample encode the same CDR3. V usage is TRBV7-6 and J usage is TRBJ2-1; TRBD2 matches 8 bases. From germline, CDR1 is SGHVS and CDR2 FNYEAQ. CDR3 length: 14 residues. Unmatched junction bases numbered 3, after V lost 5 bases and J lost 3 bases. CDR3 nucleotide sequence: TGTGCCAGCAGCCCCGGGGGGGGCTACAATGAGCAGTTCTTC. It encodes CASSPGGGYNEQFF.

The rearrangement joins TRBV27 to TRBJ2-7; no clear D. CDR1 is MNHEY, CDR2 SMNVEV, per germline (reference sequence). The length of the CDR3 is 17 residues. Trimming stripped 0 bases from V and 2 bases from J, with 17 bases between. The CDR3 region is CASSLSIPGPKPYEQYF. CDR3 coding DNA: TGTGCCAGCAGTTTATCGATTCCCGGACCCAAACCCTACGAGCAGTACTTC.

The chain has TRBV7-2 and TRBJ2-7, with unresolved D. Germline CDR1 reads SGHTA; CDR2 reads FQGNSA. This CDR3 is built from 14 residues. Trimming left V 6 bases short and J 0 bases short, with 12 bases between. Here the CDR3 reads CASSGRQSSYEQYF. CDR3 coding DNA: TGTGCCAGCAGTGGTCGGCAGAGCTCCTACGAGCAGTACTTC.

The chain couples TRBV6-4 to TRBJ1-2, with 9 bases lining up with TRBD1. Trimming removed 10 bases from V and 4 bases from J; junction bases left unmatched: 10. Looked up from germline, CDR1 is MRHNA and CDR2 is SNTAGT. CDR3 length: 14 amino acids. CDR3 loop: CATHRDRETYGYTF. In DNA, the CDR3 is TGTGCCACCCACCGGGACAGGGAGACCTATGGCTACACCTTC.

This clone was recorded once. The chain carries TRBV5-6 and TRBJ1-2; 7 bases map to TRBD1. Germline CDR1 and CDR2: SGHDT and YYEEEE. The CDR3 length is 13 residues. V dropped 2 bases and J dropped 7; count of bases not matched to a gene: 5. Written as DNA, the CDR3 is TGTGCCAGCAGCTTACGACAGGGATTTGGCTACACCTTC. Protein sequence: CASSLRQGFGYTF.

The V and J genes are TRBV7-3 and TRBJ2-3, with TRBD1 identical over 7 bases. Losses at the gene ends were 5 bases for V and 4 bases for J; bases not matched to a gene: 6. The CDR3 covers 14 residues. CDR1 is SGHTA, CDR2 FQGTGA, per germline. CDR3 in amino acids: CASSPTGIADTQYF. The CDR3 bases are TGTGCCAGCAGCCCGACAGGGATCGCAGATACGCAGTATTTT.

As regards this clone: Additional DNA sequences in this sample encode the identical CDR3. This rearrangement joins TRBV10-3 to TRBJ1-2; D gene unclear. Trimming left V 0 bases short and J 8 bases short, with 7 bases between. The germline V gene encodes CDR1 ENHRY and CDR2 SYGVKD. The CDR3 loop spans 12 amino acids. The CDR3 spells CAISESGGGYTF. The CDR3 DNA reads TGTGCCATCAGTGAGTCGGGTGGGGGCTACACCTTC.

The genes are TRBV6-1 and TRBJ1-2; the D is unclear. V lost 3 bases to trimming and J lost 5 bases, with 10 bases between them. This CDR3 region has 13 residues. CDR1 is MNHNS, CDR2 SASEGT, per germline. The CDR3 sequence is CASSDRLLYGYTF. Written as DNA, the CDR3 is TGTGCCAGCAGTGATAGGCTGCTTTATGGCTACACCTTC.

V is TRBV6-6 and J is TRBJ2-6; D is uncertain. Trimming shortened V by 6 bases and J by 2 bases, and 11 bases separated the two germline ends. Germline CDR1 and CDR2: MNHNY and SVGAGI (reference sequence). The CDR3 is 15 amino acids. The CDR3 protein is CASRPTAPGANVLTF. DNA for the CDR3: TGTGCCAGCAGGCCGACCGCTCCTGGGGCCAACGTCCTGACTTTC.

This clone appeared a few times. The same CDR3 arises from other DNA sequences in this sample as well. The chain uses TRBV5-1 and TRBJ1-5, with D unresolved. The germline CDR1 and CDR2 sequences are SGHRS and YFSETQ. V dropped 0 bases and J dropped 2 bases, with 6 bases sitting between them. The CDR3 loop spans 14 amino acids. CDR3 region: CASSLVGGNQPQHF. CDR3 DNA sequence: TGCGCCAGCAGCTTGGTCGGGGGCAATCAGCCCCAGCATTTT.

The chain links TRBV28 to TRBJ1-4; 11 positions match TRBD1. The CDR3 loop spans 17 amino acids. V shed 3 bases, J shed 8 bases, and the junction held 11 bases outside the gene matches. Germline CDR1 MDHEN, CDR2 SYDVKM. In DNA form, the CDR3 reads TGTGCCAGCAGTTTGTCTGACCGGGACAGGGGGACCGAAAAACTGTTTTTT. Translating it yields CASSLSDRDRGTEKLFF.

The CDR3 region has the DNA TGTGCCAGCAGCGCCGGGGGACAGCTAAATCAGCCCCAGCATTTT. The encoded protein is CASSAGGQLNQPQHF. This chain connects TRBV9 to TRBJ1-5, with 7 bases aligning to TRBD1. V trimming: 3 bases; J trimming: 4 bases; junction bases outside the gene matches: 7. This CDR3 has 15 residues. Germline CDR1 is SGDLS and CDR2 is YYNGEE.

As to this clone: Other nucleotide sequences in the sample specify the same CDR3. This sequence joins TRBV10-3 and TRBJ2-7, with D tentatively TRBD1 or TRBD2 (5 bases each). Per germline, CDR1 ENHRY and CDR2 SYGVKD. Trimming cost V 2 bases and J 2 bases, with 10 bases left between them. The CDR3 has 14 residues. CDR3 sequence: CAISEGQGPYEQYF. In nucleotides, the CDR3 is TGTGCCATCAGTGAGGGGCAGGGACCCTACGAGCAGTACTTC.

CDR3 amino acids: CASTGGNTIYF. The CDR3, as DNA: TGTGCCAGCACCGGTGGAAACACCATATATTTT. V gene TRBV6-6 combines with J gene TRBJ1-3; no firm D call. Germline V CDR1 and CDR2: MNHNY, SVGAGI (reference sequence). The CDR3 is made up of 11 amino acids. With 7 bases removed from V and 3 bases from J, the gap between germline ends came to 4 bases.

This clone was recorded a few times. This sequence joins TRBV6-6 and TRBJ1-5, with TRBD1 matching 8 bases. Germline V gene sequence: CDR1 MNHNY, CDR2 SVGAGI (reference sequence). CDR3 size: 13 residues. V gave up 7 bases and J gave up 2 bases; unmatched junction bases: 1. The CDR3 here is CASMDRGNQPQHF. Here the CDR3 DNA reads TGTGCCAGCATGGACAGGGGCAATCAGCCCCAGCATTTT.

The V call is TRBV2, the J call TRBJ1-4; D perhaps matches TRBD1 (5 bases). In germline, CDR1 is SNHLY, CDR2 FYNNEI. The CDR3 covers 16 residues. The V end lost 6 bases, the J end lost 2 bases, and 16 bases lay between the germline ends. The CDR3 coding sequence is TGTGCCAGCAGAATTCAGGGTGGACGGACTAATGAAAAACTGTTTTTT. The encoded protein is CASRIQGGRTNEKLFF.

This chain joins TRBV11-3 and TRBJ2-7; 7 bases line up with TRBD1. V gave up 1 base and J gave up 2 bases; unmatched junction bases: 5. This CDR3 has 15 residues. In germline, CDR1 is SGHNT, CDR2 YENEEA. CDR3 amino acids: CASSLGQGRPYEQYF. CDR3 DNA: TGTGCCAGCAGCTTAGGACAGGGAAGGCCCTACGAGCAGTACTTC.

CDR3 sequence: CASSQGQGAEAFF. CDR3 DNA: TGTGCCAGCAGTCAAGGACAGGGGGCTGAAGCTTTCTTT. This chain joins TRBV7-7 and TRBJ1-1; 10 bases line up with TRBD1. This CDR3 is 13 amino acids long. V dropped 6 bases and J dropped 6; count of bases not matched to a gene: 4. Looked up from germline, CDR1 is SSHAT and CDR2 is FNYEAQ (reference sequence).

In its sample, this clone was seen once. The rearrangement links TRBV7-8 to TRBJ1-4, with 12 bases identical to TRBD1. The germline gives CDR1 SGHVS, CDR2 FQNEAQ. The CDR3 has 14 residues. V lost 5 bases, J lost 8 bases, and 3 bases stayed unmatched. The CDR3 nucleotides read TGTGCCAGCAGCCGGGACAGGGGGCTGGAAAAACTGTTTTTT. Encoded protein: CASSRDRGLEKLFF.

This chain links TRBV5-4 with TRBJ2-1; TRBD2 matches 11 bases. J lost 3 bases, V lost 4 bases, and 6 bases had no gene match. The CDR3 covers 16 residues. CDR1 and CDR2 from the germline V gene are SGHNT and YYREEE (reference sequence). Here the CDR3 reads CASSGGLAGHYNEQFF. The CDR3 nucleotides read TGTGCCAGCAGCGGCGGACTAGCGGGCCACTACAATGAGCAGTTCTTC. Using reference TRBV5-4 and TRBJ2-1 for the parts outside the CDR3, the full variable domain is ETGVTQSPTHLIKTRGQQVTLRCSSQSGHNTVSWYQQALGQGPQFIFQYYREEENGRGNFPPRFSGLQFPNYSSELNVNALELDDSALYLCASSGGLAGHYNEQFFGPGTRLTVL.